Listed below are T cell receptor beta chains from one sample, sequenced in a study of cytomegalovirus exposure and HLA in healthy donors. This table comes from immunoSEQ multiplex PCR, and its TCRdb copy is limited to in-frame clones, with some not included. The data contain under 150,000 clones, 80% to 90% of them singletons. The sequencing input was PBMCs. The receptors were sampled from a man aged 45 to 65 in good health and CMV-seronegative. The CDR3 runs from the conserved cysteine through the conserved F or W. The D gene is left open where the match is weak. The size field is filled for only some rows; it gives once, few, many or a size class.

TRBJ1-6 TRBV7-9 TRBD1 NA CASSFPGGGSPLHF TGTGCCAGCAGCTTCCCAGGGGGCGGTTCACCCCTCCACTTT
TRBJ1-1 TRBV29-1 NA NA CSVGVRLVTEAFF TGCAGCGTTGGTGTCAGGTTGGTCACTGAAGCTTTCTTT
TRBJ1-2 TRBV7-2 TRBD1 NA CASSPQGAYSGGYTF TGTGCCAGCAGCCCACAGGGGGCTTACTCGGGAGGCTACACCTTC
TRBJ1-5 TRBV2 TRBD1 NA CASSPQTGGSAPQHF TGTGCCAGCAGTCCCCAAACAGGGGGCTCCGCGCCCCAGCATTTT
TRBJ2-7 TRBV6-5 TRBD1 once CASRWTGGPYEQYF TGTGCCAGCAGATGGACAGGGGGCCCCTACGAGCAGTACTTC
TRBJ2-2 TRBV29-1 NA NA CSVLGITNTGELFF TGCAGCGTTCTCGGTATTACGAACACCGGGGAGCTGTTTTTT
TRBJ2-2 TRBV2 NA NA CASKVRDGTGELFF TGTGCCAGCAAGGTCAGGGATGGAACCGGGGAGCTGTTTTTT
TRBJ2-7 TRBV19 TRBD1 NA CASIEGTGTGLSRGSYEQYF TGTGCCAGTATCGAGGGGACCGGGACAGGGTTAAGTAGGGGCTCCTACGAGCAGTACTTC
TRBJ2-1 TRBV19 TRBD2 NA CASSGLAGEGEQFF TGTGCCAGTAGTGGACTAGCGGGAGAGGGTGAGCAGTTCTTC
TRBJ1-2 TRBV2 TRBD1 NA CASSDGQGAFYGYTF TGTGCCAGCAGTGACGGACAGGGGGCCTTCTATGGCTACACCTTC
TRBJ2-3 TRBV4-1 TRBD2 once CASSPRQGGSDTQYF TGCGCCAGCAGCCCCAGGCAGGGAGGGTCAGATACGCAGTATTTT
TRBJ2-7 TRBV5-1 TRBD2 NA CASSLRGAGGRTYEQYF TGCGCCAGCAGCCTACGGGGAGCGGGGGGGCGGACCTACGAGCAGTACTTC
TRBJ2-3 TRBV30 TRBD2 NA CAWGPGTSLDTQYF TGTGCCTGGGGTCCCGGGACTAGTTTAGATACGCAGTATTTT
TRBJ1-2 TRBV28 NA once CASSLGAQSNYGYTF TGTGCCAGCAGTTTGGGGGCTCAGTCAAACTATGGCTACACCTTC
TRBJ1-2 TRBV6-5 NA NA CASSYGHPYGYTF TGTGCCAGCAGTTACGGACACCCCTATGGCTACACCTTC
TRBJ2-5 TRBV5-1 NA NA CASSLEGQETQYF TGCGCCAGCAGCTTGGAGGGGCAAGAGACCCAGTACTTC
TRBJ1-4 TRBV10-2 TRBD1 NA CASATGYEKLFF TGCGCCAGCGCGACAGGGTATGAAAAACTGTTTTTT
TRBJ1-2 TRBV5-6 TRBD1 NA CASSFLLLSDRGREDGYTF TGTGCCAGCAGCTTCCTCCTTTTATCAGACAGGGGGAGAGAGGATGGCTACACCTTC
TRBJ2-7 TRBV6-5 TRBD1 NA CASTDRDRGHEQYF TGTGCCAGCACCGACCGGGACAGGGGCCACGAGCAGTACTTC
TRBJ2-5 TRBV5-6 TRBD2 few CASSLAGAIQETQYF TGTGCCAGCAGCCTAGCGGGGGCTATCCAAGAGACCCAGTACTTC
TRBJ2-3 TRBV2 NA NA CASTPTTPDTQYF TGTGCCAGCACCCCCACTACGCCAGATACGCAGTATTTT
TRBJ1-5 TRBV30 TRBD1 NA CAWSAGTGLQPQHF TGTGCCTGGAGCGCCGGGACAGGGCTTCAGCCCCAGCATTTT
TRBJ1-1 TRBV6-4 NA NA CASRAGVHTEAFF TGTGCCAGCAGAGCAGGGGTTCACACTGAAGCTTTCTTT
TRBJ1-2 TRBV5-1 TRBD1 NA CASSSSTGADYGYTF TGCGCCAGCAGCTCCTCGACAGGGGCGGACTATGGCTACACCTTC
TRBJ1-2 TRBV11-2 NA NA CASSSPRRGHGSYTF TGTGCCAGCAGCTCCCCCCGGAGGGGCCATGGAAGCTACACCTTC
TRBJ2-3 TRBV6-1 NA few CASSSDYLGTDTQYF TGTGCCAGCAGTTCCGACTACCTCGGCACAGATACGCAGTATTTT
TRBJ1-1 TRBV7-9 NA NA CASSLVIRTEAFF TGTGCCAGCAGCTTAGTGATCCGGACTGAAGCTTTCTTT